The T cell receptor beta chain described here comes from a study of blood T cells in healthy people across ages. Next came a second PCR, run for about 7 to 12 cycles, which used a sample-barcoded 5' primer along with a J-beta primer mix. One entry per CDR3 protein, called by TCRdb with MiXCR from the 5' RACE reads. The sample shows around 700,000 distinct CDR3 sequences, around 25% of them seen only once. The CDR3 totals 16 residues. In germline, CDR1 is DFQATT, CDR2 SNEGSKA (reference sequence). The trim removed 3 bases at V and 2 bases at J, leaving 10 bases unmatched. This same sample was also part of a study on T cells of mothers and their children.

Sequenced sample: blood. This rearrangement joins TRBV20-1 to TRBJ2-5; 9 bases fit TRBD2. The source is a boy aged 10-17 years in good health. CDR3 sequence: CSARKPGLALQETQYF. The CDR3 nucleotides read TGCAGTGCTAGGAAGCCGGGACTAGCCCTGCAAGAGACCCAGTACTTC.